Following are 21 T cell receptor beta chains from one sample sequenced in a study of neurological immune-mediated disorders. In TCRdb, the 5' RACE reads were re-called with MiXCR into one record per CDR3 protein. The sample lists roughly 70,000 distinct CDR3 sequences, approximately 5% occurring once. Sequencing was performed on PBMCs. Source of these receptors: a woman in her seventies with multiple sclerosis.

Regarding this clonotype: A much larger clone sits a single nucleotide away, making a read error possible. This chain connects TRBV5-8 to TRBJ2-1; 7 bases fit TRBD1. This CDR3 is 16 amino acids long. Germline-derived CDR1 and CDR2 are SGHTS and YDEGEE. This CDR3 reads CASSGRTGPSYNAQFF. As DNA, the CDR3 is TGTGCCAGCAGCGGCCGGACAGGTCCCTCCTACAATGCGCAGTTCTTC.

The sample holds many counts of this clonotype. The chain carries TRBV20-1 and TRBJ2-3; perhaps TRBD2 as D (6 bases). Trimming stripped 5 bases from V and 1 base from J, with 13 bases between. The CDR3 loop spans 14 amino acids. CDR1 and CDR2 from the germline V gene are DFQATT and SNEGSKA (reference sequence). The CDR3: CSAHRLDGTDTQYF. The DNA for the CDR3 is TGCAGTGCTCACCGACTAGACGGCACAGATACGCAGTATTTT.

This clonotype has ten or more counts. V gene TRBV7-6 combines with J gene TRBJ2-7; perhaps TRBD2 as D (5 bases). The CDR3 extends over 14 amino acids. CDR1 and CDR2 from the germline V gene are SGHVS and FNYEAQ. V was pared by 0 bases and J by 7 bases, with 13 bases between. CDR3 nucleotides: TGTGCCAGCAGCTTAGCGGGGAGCCCGGGGGAGCAGTACTTC. Its protein product is CASSLAGSPGEQYF.

This clonotype was seen more than once but under ten times. The V call is TRBV7-2, the J call TRBJ2-7; the match to TRBD1 covers 7 bases. The germline CDR1 and CDR2 sequences are SGHTA and FQGNSA. The CDR3 extends over 15 amino acids. V lost 2 bases to trimming and J lost 4 bases; unmatched junction nucleotides: 8. CDR3 region: CASSLRPTGMYEQYF. CDR3 DNA sequence: TGTGCCAGCAGCTTAAGGCCGACAGGGATGTACGAGCAGTACTTC.

There are a few counts of this clonotype. This rearrangement joins TRBV7-2 to TRBJ2-7, with 8 bases identical to TRBD2. The trim removed 1 base at V and 2 bases at J, leaving 4 bases unmatched. This CDR3 contains 15 residues. Looked up from germline, CDR1 is SGHTA and CDR2 is FQGNSA. The chain's CDR3 is CASSLGAGAPYEQYF. CDR3 DNA sequence: TGTGCCAGCAGCTTAGGAGCGGGGGCCCCCTACGAGCAGTACTTC. Drawing the rest from reference TRBV7-2 and TRBJ2-7, the complete variable domain is GAGVSQSPSNKVTEKGKDVELRCDPISGHTALYWYRQSLGQGLEFLIYFQGNSAPDKSGLPSDRFSAERTGGSVSTLTIQRTQQEDSAVYLCASSLGAGAPYEQYFGPGTRLTVT.

The V and J genes are TRBV7-2 and TRBJ1-2, with TRBD1 matching over 10 bases. After removal of 5 bases from V and 6 bases from J, the junction contained 6 bases not matched to a gene. This CDR3 comprises 14 residues. CDR1 is SGHTA and CDR2 is FQGNSA in the germline V gene. The CDR3 here is CASSRSGTGDGYTF. The CDR3 nucleotides are TGTGCCAGCAGCCGCTCCGGGACAGGGGATGGCTACACCTTC.

This clonotype has just a few counts. A read error may account for a junction end that differs from germline. The rearrangement joins TRBV25-1 to TRBJ1-2; no clear D gene. Germline V gene sequence: CDR1 MGHDK, CDR2 SYGVNS. This CDR3 is built from 12 residues. CDR3 sequence: CDSSEVTYGYTF. The CDR3 DNA is TGTGACAGCAGTGAAGTTACCTATGGCTACACCTTC.

The table lists this clonotype with many counts. This chain connects TRBV27 to TRBJ2-1, with 9 bases lining up with TRBD2. The CDR3 has 17 amino acids. V was clipped by 8 bases and J by 7 bases; unmatched bases: 18. Germline loops: CDR1 MNHEY, CDR2 SMNVEV (reference sequence). CDR3 in amino acids: CASGGATRREGQNEQFF. The CDR3 nucleotides read TGTGCCAGCGGGGGAGCCACGCGGCGGGAGGGCCAGAATGAGCAGTTCTTC.

This clonotype was recorded at least ten times. The chain recombines TRBV20-1 with TRBJ1-5, with 7 nucleotides matching TRBD1. Germline CDR1 reads DFQATT; CDR2 reads SNEGSKA (reference sequence). V was clipped by 6 bases and J by 5 bases; unmatched bases: 7. The CDR3 is 13 amino acids. This CDR3 reads CSATSGQHQPQHF. Here the CDR3 DNA reads TGCAGTGCAACCTCGGGACAGCATCAGCCCCAGCATTTT.

This clonotype was counted many times. The chain is built from TRBV6-5 and TRBJ1-5; D not resolved. Germline CDR1 reads MNHEY; CDR2 reads SVGAGI. V dropped 0 bases and J dropped 2 bases, with 5 bases sitting between them. The CDR3 is 14 residues long. The DNA of the CDR3 is TGTGCCAGCAGTTACTCTCCAGGCAATCAGCCCCAGCATTTT. This sequence encodes CASSYSPGNQPQHF.

This clonotype was counted a few times. It may be a read error: a sequence one base away is much more abundant. CDR3 nucleotides: TGTGCCAGCAGCTTAGCGGATAGCGCCCATTACAATGAGCAGTTCTTC. Its protein is CASSLADSAHYNEQFF. The V gene is TRBV7-8, the J gene TRBJ2-1; perhaps TRBD2 as D (5 bases). Trimming pared 0 bases from V and 4 bases from J, leaving 13 bases between. Germline CDR1 reads SGHVS; CDR2 reads FQNEAQ. The CDR3 has 16 residues.

This clonotype was detected many times. This rearrangement joins TRBV7-2 to TRBJ2-1; D gene ambiguous. CDR1 is SGHTA and CDR2 is FQGNSA in the germline V gene. Deletions cut 4 bases from V and 4 bases from J, with 14 bases between. The CDR3 spans 15 residues. This CDR3 is CASSYQAGSYNEQFF. CDR3 nucleotide sequence: TGTGCCAGCAGCTATCAAGCCGGCAGTTACAATGAGCAGTTCTTC. Variable domain in full (rest from reference TRBV7-2 and TRBJ2-1): GAGVSQSPSNKVTEKGKDVELRCDPISGHTALYWYRQSLGQGLEFLIYFQGNSAPDKSGLPSDRFSAERTGGSVSTLTIQRTQQEDSAVYLCASSYQAGSYNEQFFGPGTRLTVL.

Ten or more counts support this clonotype. V and J are TRBV7-2 and TRBJ2-6, with a tentative D call TRBD2 (6 bases). Germline V gives CDR1 SGHTA, CDR2 FQGNSA. This CDR3 region has 14 residues. V was clipped by 5 bases and J by 9 bases, with 14 bases between them. This CDR3 reads CASSIGTGDNVLTF. In DNA form, the CDR3 reads TGTGCCAGCAGCATCGGGACGGGAGACAACGTCCTGACTTTC.

This clonotype was seen ten or more times. The J gene is TRBJ1-2, the V gene TRBV20-1, with 8 positions matching TRBD1. Per the germline V gene, CDR1 is DFQATT and CDR2 is SNEGSKA (reference sequence). The CDR3 has 13 amino acids. With V trimmed by 5 bases and J by 8 bases, 10 bases remained unmatched. This chain's CDR3 is CSAGTGSGSGYTF. CDR3 DNA: TGCAGTGCTGGGACAGGTTCCGGGAGCGGCTACACCTTC.

This chain uses TRBV20-1 with TRBJ2-1; 12 bases match TRBD2. V shed 1 base, J shed 7 bases, and the junction held 8 bases outside the gene matches. Germline V CDR1 and CDR2: DFQATT, SNEGSKA (reference sequence). The CDR3 sequence is 16 residues long. This chain's CDR3 is CSARVSPSGRANEQFF. The DNA of the CDR3 is TGCAGTGCTAGAGTATCCCCTAGCGGGAGGGCTAATGAGCAGTTCTTC.

This clonotype was recorded many times. The rearrangement links TRBV7-2 to TRBJ2-3; the D call may be TRBD1 or TRBD2 (5 bases each). The CDR3 is 14 amino acids. Trimming took 3 bases from V and 4 from J, leaving 11 bases between them. Germline CDR1 SGHTA, CDR2 FQGNSA. The DNA for the CDR3 is TGTGCCAGCAGCTTCCCGGGACCGGCAGATACGCAGTATTTT. Its translation: CASSFPGPADTQYF. The variable domain in full, with the rest retrieved from reference TRBV7-2 and TRBJ2-3, is GAGVSQSPSNKVTEKGKDVELRCDPISGHTALYWYRQSLGQGLEFLIYFQGNSAPDKSGLPSDRFSAERTGGSVSTLTIQRTQQEDSAVYLCASSFPGPADTQYFGPGTRLTVL.

The CDR3 is CASSLQGSYTF. The CDR3 DNA sequence: TGTGCCAGCAGTTTGCAGGGGAGCTACACCTTC. The rearrangement joins TRBV12-3 or TRBV12-4 to TRBJ1-2; D is perhaps TRBD1 (6 bases). V was shortened by 3 bases and J by 9 bases, with 8 bases between the two germline ends. This CDR3 comprises 11 residues.

This clonotype was detected many times. The rearrangement joins TRBV4-1 to TRBJ2-1, with D tentatively TRBD1 (5 bases). V shed 5 bases and J shed 2 bases, with 10 bases lying between them. This CDR3 contains 14 residues. The germline V gene has CDR1 MGHRA and CDR2 YSYEKL. The CDR3 loop reads CASSGQGAYNEQFF. The CDR3 DNA is TGCGCCAGCAGCGGGCAGGGCGCCTACAATGAGCAGTTCTTC.

This clonotype was counted at least ten times. The chain joins TRBV7-2 to TRBJ1-2, with 9 bases fitting TRBD1. The CDR3 contains 13 residues. CDR1 SGHTA and CDR2 FQGNSA come from the germline V gene. V shed 5 bases and J 6 bases; nucleotides not matched to a gene: 4. This chain's CDR3 is CASSTGQGNGYTF. CDR3 sequence (DNA): TGTGCCAGCAGCACCGGACAGGGGAATGGCTACACCTTC.

About this clonotype itself: Since no conserved phenylalanine or tryptophan closes the CDR3, a read error is the likely cause. The chain joins TRBV9 to TRBJ1-6, with TRBD1 identical over 7 bases. The CDR3 is 14 residues long. V was pared by 1 base and J by 8 bases, with 3 bases of the junction left unmatched. The germline V gene encodes CDR1 SGDLS and CDR2 YYNGEE. CDR3 sequence: CASSVRDSYSPLHN. In nucleotides, the CDR3 is TGTGCCAGCAGCGTACGGGACAGTTATTCACCCCTCCACAAT.

This clonotype was counted at least ten times. The rearrangement joins TRBV20-1 to TRBJ2-2; TRBD2 is a possible D gene (7 bases). Germline CDR1 DFQATT, CDR2 SNEGSKA (reference sequence). CDR3 size: 16 residues. Trimming shortened V by 0 bases and J by 3 bases, and 14 bases separated the two germline ends. CDR3 bases: TGCAGTGCTAGAGATCCGGGGGGCCCGGACACCGGGGAGCTGTTTTTT. Protein: CSARDPGGPDTGELFF.